This TCR beta chain was profiled in a study of blood T cell repertoires in COVID-19. Study-wide context: Researchers got acute and convalescent COVID-19 samples from the United States, Italy and Spain.

CDR1 SGHVS and CDR2 FQNEAQ come from the germline V gene. This CDR3 comprises 14 residues. With 4 bases removed from V and 7 bases from J, the gap between germline ends came to 14 bases. Original analysis: Quantification of nucleated cells was approximated via reference gene primer amplification. Only in-frame clones appear in the TCRdb table, and some are missing; sequencing was by immunoSEQ multiplex PCR. V, J and clone size are those of that table, while D and trimming were read from the DNA. The profile shows about 300,000 clones, more than 70% of them singletons. Material: peripheral blood. The TCR comes from a woman in her twenties or thirties who had recovered from COVID-19. The rearrangement joins TRBV7-8 to TRBJ1-5, with unresolved D. The CDR3 here is CASSSDTAQQPQHF. The CDR3 coding sequence is TGTGCCAGCAGCTCAGACACCGCCCAACAGCCCCAGCATTTT. Together with reference TRBV7-8 and TRBJ1-5, the CDR3 gives the full variable domain: GAGVSQSPRYKVAKRGQDVALRCDPISGHVSLFWYQQALGQGPEFLTYFQNEAQLDKSGLPSDRFFAERPEGSVSTLKIQRTQQEDSAVYLCASSSDTAQQPQHFGDGTRLSIL.